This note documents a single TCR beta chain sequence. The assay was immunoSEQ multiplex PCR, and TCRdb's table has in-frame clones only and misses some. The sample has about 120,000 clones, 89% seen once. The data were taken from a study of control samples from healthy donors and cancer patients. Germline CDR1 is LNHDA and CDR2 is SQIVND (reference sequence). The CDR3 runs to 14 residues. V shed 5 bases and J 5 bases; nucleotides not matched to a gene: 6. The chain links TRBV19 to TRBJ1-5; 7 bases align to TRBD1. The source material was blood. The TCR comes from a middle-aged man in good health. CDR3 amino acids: CASSATGSDQPQHF. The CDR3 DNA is TGTGCCAGTAGTGCGACAGGGTCGGATCAGCCCCAGCATTTT.